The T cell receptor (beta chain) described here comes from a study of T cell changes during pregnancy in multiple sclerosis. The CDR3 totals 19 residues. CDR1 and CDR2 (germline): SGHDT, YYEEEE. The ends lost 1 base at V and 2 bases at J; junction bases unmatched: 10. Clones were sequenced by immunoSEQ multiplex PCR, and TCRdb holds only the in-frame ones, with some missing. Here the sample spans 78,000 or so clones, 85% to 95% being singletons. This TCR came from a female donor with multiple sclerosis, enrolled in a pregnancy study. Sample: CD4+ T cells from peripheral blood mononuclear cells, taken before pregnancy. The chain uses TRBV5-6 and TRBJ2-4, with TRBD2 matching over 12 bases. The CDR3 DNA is TGTGCCAGCAGCTTGAGACTAGCGGGAGAGGTCTGGACCAAAAACATTCAGTACTTC. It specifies CASSLRLAGEVWTKNIQYF.